The rows below give T cell receptor beta chains drawn from one sample of a study of T cell responses to AZD1222 COVID-19 vaccine. Some clones are missing from TCRdb's copy, which holds only in-frame ones; the method was immunoSEQ multiplex PCR. The sample carries about 150,000 clones, around 85% recorded once. Source: peripheral blood, taken after recovery from COVID-19. These receptors were obtained from an adult who had recovered from COVID-19. The CDR3 runs from the conserved cysteine through the conserved F or W. The D gene is left open where the match is weak. Not every row has a clone size; where given, it reads once, few, many or a size class.

v_gene: TRBV2; j_gene: TRBJ1-2; d_gene: .; abundance: .; CDR3nt: TGTGCCAGCAGTGAATCGAGAGTGACTGGGGGCTACACCTTC; CDR3aa: CASSESRVTGGYTF
v_gene: TRBV19; j_gene: TRBJ1-5; d_gene: TRBD1; abundance: .; CDR3nt: TGTGCCAGTAGTACAGACAGGGATCAGCCCCAGCATTTT; CDR3aa: CASSTDRDQPQHF
v_gene: TRBV6-5; j_gene: TRBJ1-4; d_gene: .; abundance: .; CDR3nt: TGTGCCAGCAGTTACTCCAACGGGGGGGCGAGAGAAAAACTGTTTTTT; CDR3aa: CASSYSNGGAREKLFF
v_gene: TRBV5-1; j_gene: TRBJ1-1; d_gene: .; abundance: .; CDR3nt: TGCGCCAGCAGGGGAGCGGCCGAGAACACTGAAGCTTTCTTT; CDR3aa: CASRGAAENTEAFF
v_gene: TRBV5-4; j_gene: TRBJ2-5; d_gene: TRBD2; abundance: .; CDR3nt: TGTGCCAGCAGCTCCGGGACTAGCGGGGGGGCGGGACAAGAGACCCAGTACTTC; CDR3aa: CASSSGTSGGAGQETQYF
v_gene: TRBV5-1; j_gene: TRBJ2-7; d_gene: TRBD1; abundance: .; CDR3nt: TGCGCCAGCAGCTTCACACCCATTCAGGGGGCTTTGAACGAGCAGTACTTC; CDR3aa: CASSFTPIQGALNEQYF
v_gene: TRBV7-6; j_gene: TRBJ2-3; d_gene: TRBD2; abundance: .; CDR3nt: TGTGCCAGCAGCTTAGGGGGGGGTCCCACAGATACGCAGTATTTT; CDR3aa: CASSLGGGPTDTQYF
v_gene: TRBV5-6; j_gene: TRBJ2-7; d_gene: .; abundance: once; CDR3nt: TGTGCCAGCAGCTTCGAACTTTCCTACGAGCAGTACTTC; CDR3aa: CASSFELSYEQYF
v_gene: TRBV2; j_gene: TRBJ2-7; d_gene: .; abundance: .; CDR3nt: TGTGCCAGCTCCGGCTACGAGCAGTACTTC; CDR3aa: CASSGYEQYF
v_gene: TRBV7-7; j_gene: TRBJ2-2; d_gene: .; abundance: .; CDR3nt: TGTGCCAGCAGCCAGGGGGGGACGAACACCGGGGAGCTGTTTTTT; CDR3aa: CASSQGGTNTGELFF
v_gene: TRBV3-1/TRBV3-2; j_gene: TRBJ1-4; d_gene: .; abundance: .; CDR3nt: TGTGCCAGCAGCCAACCAGGGGAGATCGAAAAACTGTTTTTT; CDR3aa: CASSQPGEIEKLFF
v_gene: TRBV4-3; j_gene: TRBJ1-2; d_gene: TRBD1; abundance: once; CDR3nt: TGCGCCAGCAGCCAAGTAACAGGGGGCCTCTACTATGGCTACACCTTC; CDR3aa: CASSQVTGGLYYGYTF
v_gene: TRBV9; j_gene: TRBJ1-2; d_gene: TRBD1; abundance: .; CDR3nt: TGTGCCAGCAGCGTAGGTAGAGGGGGCCCCAGTGGCTACACCTTC; CDR3aa: CASSVGRGGPSGYTF
v_gene: TRBV14; j_gene: TRBJ2-1; d_gene: .; abundance: .; CDR3nt: TGTGCCAGCAGCCAAGAGGGCGGAACAGTCTACAATGAGCAGTTCTTC; CDR3aa: CASSQEGGTVYNEQFF
v_gene: TRBV28; j_gene: TRBJ1-5; d_gene: TRBD1; abundance: .; CDR3nt: TGTGCCAGCCATAACAAGAGGTTCCAGGGGGCGCGGGGTCAGCCCCAGCATTTT; CDR3aa: CASHNKRFQGARGQPQHF
v_gene: TRBV5-1; j_gene: TRBJ1-2; d_gene: .; abundance: few; CDR3nt: TGCGCCAGCAGCTTGGGGTCGGACCAATATGGCTACACCTTC; CDR3aa: CASSLGSDQYGYTF
v_gene: TRBV7-8; j_gene: TRBJ1-3; d_gene: .; abundance: many; CDR3nt: TGTGCCAGCAGCTTAGGTCGGCTTGGGCTTACTGGAAACACCATATATTTT; CDR3aa: CASSLGRLGLTGNTIYF
v_gene: TRBV4-1; j_gene: TRBJ2-3; d_gene: TRBD2; abundance: .; CDR3nt: TGCGCCAGCAGCTTGAGGACTAGCGGGGGCACAGATACGCAGTATTTT; CDR3aa: CASSLRTSGGTDTQYF
v_gene: TRBV10-3; j_gene: TRBJ1-2; d_gene: .; abundance: .; CDR3nt: TGTGCCATCAGTGCCAAAGGAGGAGATAAGGGCTACACCTTC; CDR3aa: CAISAKGGDKGYTF
v_gene: TRBV5-4; j_gene: TRBJ2-3; d_gene: TRBD2; abundance: .; CDR3nt: TGTGCCAGCAGCTTCGGACTAGCGGGAGGGTTAGATACGCAGTATTTT; CDR3aa: CASSFGLAGGLDTQYF
v_gene: TRBV11-2; j_gene: TRBJ1-1; d_gene: .; abundance: .; CDR3nt: TGTGCCAGCAGCTTAGGGGCCCCGGGGTACACTGAAGCTTTCTTT; CDR3aa: CASSLGAPGYTEAFF
v_gene: TRBV7-9; j_gene: TRBJ1-2; d_gene: TRBD1; abundance: .; CDR3nt: TGTGCCAGCAGCAAACTATGGACAGGGGTATCTAACTATGGCTACACCTTC; CDR3aa: CASSKLWTGVSNYGYTF
v_gene: TRBV5-5; j_gene: TRBJ1-4; d_gene: .; abundance: .; CDR3nt: TGTGCCAGCAGCCCGAGGGCTTCGGGGGAAAAACTGTTTTTT; CDR3aa: CASSPRASGEKLFF
v_gene: TRBV19; j_gene: TRBJ1-5; d_gene: TRBD1; abundance: .; CDR3nt: TGTGCCAGTAGCCGGACAGGGGGCGATCAGCCCCAGCATTTT; CDR3aa: CASSRTGGDQPQHF
v_gene: TRBV19; j_gene: TRBJ2-2; d_gene: .; abundance: .; CDR3nt: TGTGCCAGTAGTTCCCCGGGACAACACACCGGGGAGCTGTTTTTT; CDR3aa: CASSSPGQHTGELFF
v_gene: TRBV9; j_gene: TRBJ2-3; d_gene: .; abundance: .; CDR3nt: TGTGCCAGCAGCGGTGTAGCCCAGAGCACAGATACGCAGTATTTT; CDR3aa: CASSGVAQSTDTQYF
v_gene: TRBV7-3; j_gene: TRBJ1-1; d_gene: .; abundance: .; CDR3nt: TGTGCCAGCAGCCCTCACCCTGATATGAACACTGAAGCTTTCTTT; CDR3aa: CASSPHPDMNTEAFF
v_gene: TRBV7-9; j_gene: TRBJ2-6; d_gene: .; abundance: .; CDR3nt: TGTGCCAGCAGCTTAGAAAACTACAGGGCGGAGGCTGGGGCCAACGTCCTGACTTTC; CDR3aa: CASSLENYRAEAGANVLTF
v_gene: TRBV5-1; j_gene: TRBJ2-2; d_gene: .; abundance: .; CDR3nt: TGCGCCAGCAGCTTGTTACAAACCACCGGGGAGCTGTTTTTT; CDR3aa: CASSLLQTTGELFF
v_gene: TRBV4-1; j_gene: TRBJ2-2; d_gene: .; abundance: .; CDR3nt: TGCGCCAGCAGCACCTTGGGGGGCACCGGGGAGCTGTTTTTT; CDR3aa: CASSTLGGTGELFF
v_gene: TRBV11-3; j_gene: TRBJ2-1; d_gene: TRBD2; abundance: .; CDR3nt: TGTGCCAGCAGCTCGACTAGCAGCAAGCAGTTCTTC; CDR3aa: CASSSTSSKQFF
v_gene: TRBV19; j_gene: TRBJ2-1; d_gene: .; abundance: .; CDR3nt: TGTGCCAGTAGTATAGTTAGGGGCCATGAGCAGTTCTTC; CDR3aa: CASSIVRGHEQFF
v_gene: TRBV5-1; j_gene: TRBJ1-1; d_gene: .; abundance: .; CDR3nt: TGCGCCAGCAGCTTGCGGGGGGACACTGAAGCTTTCTTT; CDR3aa: CASSLRGDTEAFF
v_gene: TRBV25-1; j_gene: TRBJ1-4; d_gene: TRBD1; abundance: .; CDR3nt: TGTGCCAGCAGCCGGGACAGCGGATTTGAAAAACTGTTTTTT; CDR3aa: CASSRDSGFEKLFF
v_gene: TRBV7-3; j_gene: TRBJ2-3; d_gene: .; abundance: .; CDR3nt: TGTGCCAGCAGCTTGATCGGGGGCGAAGATACGCAGTATTTT; CDR3aa: CASSLIGGEDTQYF
v_gene: TRBV7-6; j_gene: TRBJ1-3; d_gene: .; abundance: .; CDR3nt: TGTGCCAGCAGCGTCATAGCAGGGACTGGAAACACCATATATTTT; CDR3aa: CASSVIAGTGNTIYF
v_gene: TRBV7-9; j_gene: TRBJ2-7; d_gene: TRBD1; abundance: .; CDR3nt: TGTGCCAGCAGCTTAGAGAGGGGGCTCTCCTACGAGCAGTACTTC; CDR3aa: CASSLERGLSYEQYF
v_gene: TRBV4-3; j_gene: TRBJ1-2; d_gene: .; abundance: .; CDR3nt: TGCGCCAGCAGCCAAGCTACAGGGCGGTATGGCTACACCTTC; CDR3aa: CASSQATGRYGYTF
v_gene: TRBV2; j_gene: TRBJ2-7; d_gene: .; abundance: few; CDR3nt: TGTGCCAGCAGTGAAGCCGGGGCAGGGGTGGATGCCGAGCAGTACTTC; CDR3aa: CASSEAGAGVDAEQYF
v_gene: TRBV19; j_gene: TRBJ1-2; d_gene: .; abundance: .; CDR3nt: TGTGCCAGTAGTATCCACCGGGGGTACTATGGCTACACCTTC; CDR3aa: CASSIHRGYYGYTF
v_gene: TRBV6-1; j_gene: TRBJ2-3; d_gene: .; abundance: once; CDR3nt: TGTGCCAGCAGTGAACTGATAGCGGACTTGAGCACAGATACGCAGTATTTT; CDR3aa: CASSELIADLSTDTQYF
v_gene: TRBV7-8; j_gene: TRBJ2-7; d_gene: .; abundance: .; CDR3nt: TGTGCCAGCAGCTTAGCGGGGCGGAAATCCTACGAGCAGTACTTC; CDR3aa: CASSLAGRKSYEQYF
v_gene: TRBV9; j_gene: TRBJ2-3; d_gene: .; abundance: .; CDR3nt: TGTGCCAGCAGCGAGGCTCCCTCACTAGCCTATACGCAGTATTTT; CDR3aa: CASSEAPSLAYTQYF
v_gene: TRBV24-1; j_gene: TRBJ2-3; d_gene: TRBD2; abundance: .; CDR3nt: TGTGCCACCAGCCGTGCTAGCGGGAGTTCACCAGATACGCAGTATTTT; CDR3aa: CATSRASGSSPDTQYF
v_gene: TRBV5-4; j_gene: TRBJ2-1; d_gene: TRBD2; abundance: .; CDR3nt: TGTGCCAGCAGCTTCCTGACTAGCGGGGCCTCCTACAATGAGCAGTTCTTC; CDR3aa: CASSFLTSGASYNEQFF
v_gene: TRBV6-1; j_gene: TRBJ1-5; d_gene: .; abundance: once; CDR3nt: TGTGCCAGCAGTGAATCACTTGGGGGGAGACAGCCCCAGCATTTT; CDR3aa: CASSESLGGRQPQHF
v_gene: TRBV11-2; j_gene: TRBJ2-1; d_gene: TRBD2; abundance: .; CDR3nt: TGTGCCAGCAGCCGGGGACTATCGTACAATGAGCAGTTCTTC; CDR3aa: CASSRGLSYNEQFF
v_gene: TRBV19; j_gene: TRBJ2-5; d_gene: .; abundance: .; CDR3nt: TGTGCCAGTAGTCCCAACAGGAAAGAGACCCAGTACTTC; CDR3aa: CASSPNRKETQYF
v_gene: TRBV19; j_gene: TRBJ1-1; d_gene: TRBD1; abundance: .; CDR3nt: TGTGCCAGTAGTTGGGACAGGGGGTCGGACACTGAAGCTTTCTTT; CDR3aa: CASSWDRGSDTEAFF
v_gene: TRBV11-3; j_gene: TRBJ2-1; d_gene: TRBD2; abundance: .; CDR3nt: TGTGCCAGCAGCACGGGCATCGTAGCGGGAGGGGGTGAGCAGTTCTTC; CDR3aa: CASSTGIVAGGGEQFF
v_gene: TRBV7-2; j_gene: TRBJ1-2; d_gene: .; abundance: .; CDR3nt: TGTGCCAGCAGCTCCATCTCACAGGGTCCCTATGGCTACACCTTC; CDR3aa: CASSSISQGPYGYTF